What follows are 21 T cell receptor beta chains derived from one specimen sequenced in a study of graft-versus-host responses after intestinal transplantation (dated by TCRdb to the early 2020s). The protocol used for the library was the immunoSEQ multiplex PCR assay. What TCRdb holds here is the immuneACCESS table cut down to in-frame rearrangements. Part of the clones is not present; checked against another copy, under half of the missing clones reflect an unresolved V gene, and the others are unexplained. This sample has roughly 10,000 clones in its table, and approximately 30% of those were observed once. Roughly 3.2% of the sample is in the top ten clones. What the time point label conveys for this sample: cells obtained before transplantation from donor or recipient. The source material was alloreactive CD4+ T cells from a mixed lymphocyte reaction culture, sampled before intestinal transplant. The sample's cell subset or site label is to be understood as: CFSE-low proliferating T cells sorted from approximately six-day pre-transplant mixed lymphocyte reaction (GvH or HvG direction). These receptors were obtained from a human patient who received an intestinal transplant.

The CDR3 reads CASSLDFPGGQYF. The CDR3 nucleotides read TGTGCCAGCAGCTTAGACTTCCCCGGAGGGCAGTACTTC. The J gene is TRBJ2-7, the V gene TRBV7-8, with D maybe TRBD2 (5 bases). V lost 1 base and J lost 9, with 13 bases in between. There are 13 residues in the CDR3. From germline, CDR1 is SGHVS and CDR2 FQNEAQ.

The chain uses TRBV13 and TRBJ2-1, with 9 positions matching TRBD2. V was clipped by 4 bases and J by 2 bases; unmatched bases: 9. Germline-derived CDR1 and CDR2 are PRHDT and FYEKMQ (reference sequence). CDR3 length equals 17 residues. CDR3 amino acids: CASSSLLSGSTYNEQFF. The DNA of the CDR3 is TGTGCCAGCAGCTCCCTCCTTAGCGGGAGTACCTACAATGAGCAGTTCTTC.

Only a few counts were recorded for this clone. The chain is built from TRBV7-6 and TRBJ2-7; D remains ambiguous. Deletions cut 0 bases from V and 4 bases from J, with 7 bases between. CDR1 SGHVS and CDR2 FNYEAQ come from the germline V gene. CDR3 length: 13 amino acids. The CDR3 sequence: CASSLATRYEQYF. CDR3 nucleotide sequence: TGTGCCAGCAGCTTAGCCACAAGATACGAGCAGTACTTC.

The chain employs TRBV19 and TRBJ2-7; no definite D call. Trimming stripped 2 bases from V and 2 bases from J, with 10 bases between. The CDR3 totals 14 residues. Germline V gives CDR1 LNHDA, CDR2 SQIVND (reference sequence). The CDR3 DNA reads TGTGCCAGTAGTATATCGCAAGACACCTACGAGCAGTACTTC. Its translation: CASSISQDTYEQYF.

This clone showed up just a few times. The chain joins TRBV6-6 to TRBJ1-1; D call uncertain. This CDR3 spans 13 amino acids. In germline, CDR1 is MNHNY, CDR2 SVGAGI (reference sequence). Trimming shortened V by 5 bases and J by 0 bases, and 7 bases separated the two germline ends. CDR3 sequence (DNA): TGTGCCAGCAGTGCCGAGGTGAACACTGAAGCTTTCTTT. Protein sequence: CASSAEVNTEAFF.

The chain combines TRBV7-9 with TRBJ2-3; tentatively, D is TRBD2 (5 bases). This CDR3 has 19 amino acids. With 1 base removed from V and 4 bases from J, the gap between germline ends came to 24 bases. Germline CDR1 reads SEHNR; CDR2 reads FQNEAQ (reference sequence). Written as DNA, the CDR3 is TGTGCCAGCAGCTTAGAGAAGCGCGGGCGGGCCTCAGCGGCAGATACGCAGTATTTT. Translated, it gives CASSLEKRGRASAADTQYF.

This clone showed up just once. The chain carries TRBV11-3 and TRBJ2-7; D is ambiguous. This CDR3 comprises 14 residues. V was trimmed by 2 bases and J by 0 bases, leaving 8 bases between them. From germline, CDR1 is SGHNT and CDR2 YENEEA. Written as DNA, the CDR3 is TGTGCCAGCAGCTTACAATCGAGCTCCTACGAGCAGTACTTC. Its protein product is CASSLQSSSYEQYF.

The rearrangement uses TRBV14 and TRBJ2-3; no clear D. CDR1 and CDR2 from the germline V gene are SGHDN and FVKESK. The CDR3 spans 14 residues. Trimming took off 0 bases at V and 4 bases at J, with 8 bases between the two ends. CDR3 in DNA: TGTGCCAGCAGCCAAGAAGGTTGGGCAGATACGCAGTATTTT. This encodes CASSQEGWADTQYF.

CDR3 residues: CASSLAASSYNEQFF. The CDR3 DNA follows: TGTGCCAGCAGTTTAGCGGCAAGCTCCTACAATGAGCAGTTCTTC. V is TRBV2 and J is TRBJ2-1; a weak D match, TRBD2 (6 bases). This CDR3 has 15 residues. Germline V gene sequence: CDR1 SNHLY, CDR2 FYNNEI. The V end was cut by 5 bases, the J end by 0 bases, with 11 bases between.

This chain links TRBV19 with TRBJ2-7; D might be TRBD1 (5 bases). Looked up from germline, CDR1 is LNHDA and CDR2 is SQIVND (reference sequence). This CDR3 has 14 amino acids. The germline V and J ends were trimmed by 1 base and 2 bases, with 9 bases remaining between them. CDR3 amino acids: CASSIADITYEQYF. The CDR3 DNA is TGTGCCAGTAGTATAGCGGACATAACCTACGAGCAGTACTTC.

This chain links TRBV13 with TRBJ2-7; TRBD2 matches 8 bases. V was clipped by 1 base and J by 11 bases; unmatched bases: 7. The CDR3 loop spans 13 amino acids. Germline lookup yields CDR1 PRHDT and CDR2 FYEKMQ (reference sequence). Here the CDR3 reads CASSLVRREAKYF. DNA for the CDR3: TGTGCCAGCAGCTTAGTGCGGCGGGAGGCTAAGTACTTC.

The chain has TRBV25-1 and TRBJ2-5; tentative D call: TRBD1 (5 bases). Germline assignment: CDR1 MGHDK and CDR2 SYGVNS. CDR3 length: 12 residues. The germline V and J ends were trimmed by 8 bases and 2 bases, with 9 bases remaining between them. CDR3 sequence reads: CASGRQQETQYF. CDR3 bases: TGTGCCAGCGGCCGACAGCAAGAGACCCAGTACTTC.

This clone ranks as medium-sized. The chain carries TRBV15 and TRBJ2-7; 7 nucleotides agree with TRBD2. CDR1 and CDR2 (germline): LNHNV, YYDKDF (reference sequence). V lost 6 bases to trimming and J lost 6 bases; unmatched junction nucleotides: 14. The CDR3 contains 15 residues. DNA of the CDR3: TGTGCCACCAGGGGGACTACTACTCCTACGGGCGAGCAGTACTTC. It encodes CATRGTTTPTGEQYF.

Within the sample, this clone is medium-sized. The chain joins TRBV4-1 to TRBJ1-1; D not certain. The V gene's germline CDR1 is MGHRA and CDR2 YSYEKL. Between the trimmed V and J ends, which lost 1 base and 1 base, there was a span of 7 bases. The CDR3 is 14 amino acids. CDR3 nucleotides: TGCGCCAGCAGCCAAGTTGGCGGGAACACTGAAGCTTTCTTT. Its protein product is CASSQVGGNTEAFF.

The chain carries TRBV27 and TRBJ1-2; 7 nucleotides match TRBD1. The CDR3 length is 14 residues. CDR1 and CDR2 from the germline V gene are MNHEY and SMNVEV (reference sequence). With 6 bases clipped from V and 3 bases from J, the junction kept 7 bases outside the gene matches. The CDR3 reads CASSPTGYYYGYTF. The CDR3 DNA follows: TGTGCCAGCAGCCCGACAGGGTATTACTATGGCTACACCTTC.

The table lists this clone with a few counts. The rearrangement joins TRBV29-1 to TRBJ2-1; D is unclear. The ends were cut back, 7 bases at V and 10 bases at J, with 14 bases in the middle. Germline CDR1 reads SQVTM; CDR2 reads ANQGSEA. CDR3 length: 11 amino acids. CDR3 nucleotide sequence: TGCAGCGGTGGGTCGGTAATGGAGCAGTTCTTC. It translates to CSGGSVMEQFF.

This clone was counted between two and nine times. This chain joins TRBV28 and TRBJ2-1; TRBD2 matches at 7 bases. The germline CDR1 and CDR2 sequences are MDHEN and SYDVKM. The CDR3 spans 16 residues. The J segment lost 0 bases and the V segment lost 4 bases, leaving 6 bases of the junction unmatched. CDR3 coding DNA: TGTGCCAGCAGTTCGGCGCGGGAGAGCTCCTACAATGAGCAGTTCTTC. This translates into CASSSARESSYNEQFF. The complete variable domain, with remaining parts taken from reference TRBV28 and TRBJ2-1, reads DVKVTQSSRYLVKRTGEKVFLECVQDMDHENMFWYRQDPGLGLRLIYFSYDVKMKEKGDIPEGYSVSREKKERFSLILESASTNQTSMYLCASSSARESSYNEQFFGPGTRLTVL.

The gene calls are TRBV7-6 and TRBJ1-1; a possible D gene is TRBD1 (5 bases). V lost 3 bases and J 0 bases, leaving 11 bases between the germline ends. Germline CDR1 is SGHVS and CDR2 is FNYEAQ. The CDR3 runs 15 residues. The chain's CDR3 is CASSFRPGMNTEAFF. CDR3 coding DNA: TGTGCCAGCAGCTTTCGCCCAGGGATGAACACTGAAGCTTTCTTT. Filled out from reference TRBV7-6 and TRBJ1-1, the complete variable domain reads GAGVSQSPRYKVTKRGQDVALRCDPISGHVSLYWYRQALGQGPEFLTYFNYEAQQDKSGLPNDRFSAERPEGSISTLTIQRTEQRDSAMYRCASSFRPGMNTEAFFGQGTRLTVV.

J is TRBJ2-1 and V is TRBV21-1; the tabulated D call, TRBD2, remains unverified against the DNA. TRBV21-1 is reported as a pseudogene. CDR3 length: 16 residues. CDR3: CASSKDSEGSYNEQFF. The CDR3 DNA is TGTGCCAGCAGCAAAGATTCCGAGGGTAGCTACAATGAGCAGTTCTTC.

This clone came up a few times. This chain connects TRBV16 to TRBJ2-1, with D possibly being TRBD1 or TRBD2 (7 bases each). The CDR3 has 17 residues. The V gene lost 0 bases and the J gene lost 3 bases, with 15 bases spanning the gap. Germline assignment: CDR1 KGHSY and CDR2 FQNENV. CDR3: CASSQSAGQPYYNEQFF. In nucleotides, the CDR3 is TGTGCCAGCAGCCAATCAGCGGGACAGCCCTACTACAATGAGCAGTTCTTC.

This chain joins TRBV7-6 and TRBJ2-5, with D perhaps matching TRBD1 (5 bases). The J call may be in error: the DNA end matches TRBJ2-7 better. Germline loops: CDR1 SGHVS, CDR2 FNYEAQ. The CDR3 runs 14 residues. As DNA, the CDR3 is TGTGCCAGCAGCACCTCAGACAGCTCCTACGAGCAGTACTTC. Its translation is CASSTSDSSYEQYF.